The source of this T cell receptor (beta chain) is a study of OX40 agonist ivuxolimab in advanced cancers. Study context: Patients received intravenous ivuxolimab every 2 weeks at 0.01 to 10 mg/kg.

The CDR3 length is 12 residues. The ends were cut back, 3 bases at V and 4 bases at J, with 6 bases in the middle. The V gene's germline CDR1 is SEHNR and CDR2 FQNEAQ (reference sequence). Libraries were prepared by immunoSEQ multiplex PCR; TCRdb keeps only in-frame clonotypes and omits some of them. There are fewer than 65,000 clones in the sample; roughly 84% occur only once, and around 30% lies in the top ten. V gene TRBV7-9 combines with J gene TRBJ1-2; tentatively, D is TRBD1 (5 bases). The receptor comes from an adult with an advanced solid tumor such as melanoma, head and neck, liver or kidney cancer. The sample consisted of CD4+ or CD8+ T cells sorted from blood, taken in a trial of the OX40 agonist ivuxolimab. CDR3 region: CASSFDSYGYTF. The CDR3 DNA reads as TGTGCCAGCAGCTTCGACAGCTATGGCTACACCTTC.